The 20 T cell receptor beta chains below were found in one sample sequenced in a study of OX40 agonist ivuxolimab in advanced cancers. Only in-frame clones appear in the TCRdb table, and some are missing; sequencing was by immunoSEQ multiplex PCR. The repertoire holds tens of thousands of clones, with about 93% as singletons. The sequencing used CD4+ or CD8+ T cells sorted from blood, collected in a trial of the OX40 agonist ivuxolimab. Receptor source: an adult with an advanced solid tumor such as melanoma, head and neck, liver or kidney cancer.

For the CDR3, the DNA is TGCGCCAGCAGTGAACTACAGGGAGGCACTGAAGCTTTCTTT. It translates to CASSELQGGTEAFF. The J gene is TRBJ1-1, the V gene TRBV10-1; a weak D match, TRBD1 (6 bases). This CDR3 spans 14 amino acids. The germline V and J ends were trimmed by 3 bases and 4 bases, with 12 bases remaining between them. Germline V gene lookup returns CDR1 WNHNN and CDR2 SYGVQD (reference sequence).

V and J are TRBV21-1 and TRBJ2-4; TRBD2, the table's D call, lacks a check against the DNA. TRBV21-1 is given as a pseudogene. CDR3 size: 21 residues. CDR3 nucleotides: TGTGCCAGCAGCAAAGCGCTGAGGGTCCGGAGGGATCGGGGCCGAAGGAGCATTCAGTACTTC. This translates into CASSKALRVRRDRGRRSIQYF.

The chain links TRBV4-1 to TRBJ1-3, with D unclear. V was shortened by 1 base and J by 0 bases, with 16 bases between the two germline ends. Germline V lookup: CDR1 MGHRA, CDR2 YSYEKL. The CDR3 extends over 18 amino acids. The CDR3 DNA reads as TGCGCCAGCAGCCAAGTTGGCGGTACCGGCGTCTCTGGAAACACCATATATTTT. The encoded protein is CASSQVGGTGVSGNTIYF.

The V gene is TRBV4-1, the J gene TRBJ1-3, with 8 bases aligning to TRBD1. Germline-derived CDR1 and CDR2 are MGHRA and YSYEKL. The V segment lost 4 bases and the J segment 4 bases; nucleotides outside the gene matches: 6. This CDR3 is built from 15 residues. CDR3 protein: CASSPQGAYGNTIYF. CDR3 nucleotide sequence: TGCGCCAGCAGCCCCCAGGGGGCGTACGGAAACACCATATATTTT.

The rearrangement joins TRBV10-3 to TRBJ2-7; D possibly corresponds to TRBD2 (6 bases). The V and J ends lost 3 bases and 5 bases respectively, with 23 bases between them. Germline V gives CDR1 ENHRY, CDR2 SYGVKD. This CDR3 has 17 residues. The CDR3 DNA reads as TGTGCCATCAGTGATCCGGTGAGCGGGTTCCCCGTCGACGAGCAGTACTTC. It codes for CAISDPVSGFPVDEQYF.

This rearrangement joins TRBV28 to TRBJ2-1; 8 nucleotides align to TRBD1. The V gene's germline CDR1 is MDHEN and CDR2 SYDVKM. The V and J ends lost 6 bases and 7 bases, in that order; junction bases with no gene match: 11. The CDR3 sequence is 15 residues long. CDR3 sequence (DNA): TGTGCCAGCAGACTCAACAGGGGGTTTAGGAATGAGCAGTTCTTC. Translated, it gives CASRLNRGFRNEQFF.

This clone was seen more than once but under ten times. This chain connects TRBV6-1 to TRBJ2-7; TRBD2 might be the D (6 bases). Germline assignment: CDR1 MNHNS and CDR2 SASEGT. The V gene lost 3 bases and the J gene lost 7 bases, with 13 bases spanning the gap. The CDR3 sequence is 13 residues long. The CDR3 here is CASSELPRGEQYF. CDR3 bases: TGTGCCAGCAGTGAGTTGCCCCGGGGGGAGCAGTACTTC.

The rearrangement joins TRBV9 to TRBJ1-4; D gene ambiguous. Germline V lookup: CDR1 SGDLS, CDR2 YYNGEE. The CDR3 loop spans 15 amino acids. Deletions cut 4 bases from V and 1 base from J, with 11 bases between. The CDR3 DNA reads TGTGCCAGCAGCCCCGGAATAGTAACTAATGAAAAACTGTTTTTT. Its protein product is CASSPGIVTNEKLFF.

This chain connects TRBV4-3 to TRBJ2-2, with TRBD2 matching over 11 bases. Germline CDR1 and CDR2: LGHNA and YSLEER. This CDR3 spans 21 amino acids. Germline trimming cut 3 bases from V and 5 bases from J; bases unmatched to any gene: 20. The CDR3 region has the DNA TGCGCCAGCAGCCATCCACAAAAGGCCCCAACTAGCGGGAGAAAGACCGGGGAGCTGTTTTTT. Amino acids: CASSHPQKAPTSGRKTGELFF.

The chain joins TRBV19 to TRBJ2-7, with a tentative D call TRBD2 (5 bases). The CDR3 length is 13 residues. V shed 2 bases and J shed 1 base, with 6 bases lying between them. From germline, CDR1 is LNHDA and CDR2 SQIVND (reference sequence). CDR3 nucleotides: TGTGCCAGTAGTATAACGGGATCCTACGAGCAGTACTTC. Its protein product is CASSITGSYEQYF.

The rearrangement joins TRBV4-1 to TRBJ2-7; D may be TRBD2 (7 bases). Trimming shortened V by 4 bases and J by 1 base, and 14 bases separated the two germline ends. This CDR3 has 15 residues. The germline CDR1 and CDR2 sequences are MGHRA and YSYEKL. In DNA, the CDR3 is TGCGCCAGCAGCCGAGGGGGGGCCGGATCCTACGAGCAGTACTTC. Amino acid sequence: CASSRGGAGSYEQYF.

The chain combines TRBV5-1 with TRBJ2-7, with D possibly being TRBD1 (6 bases). The germline V and J ends were trimmed by 4 bases and 2 bases, with 13 bases remaining between them. In germline, CDR1 is SGHRS, CDR2 YFSETQ. The CDR3 is 14 amino acids. CDR3 sequence (DNA): TGCGCCAGCAGCGCCAGCAGGGGAGCCTACGAGCAGTACTTC. Protein sequence: CASSASRGAYEQYF.

This clone was detected only once. This specimen includes other DNA sequences encoding the same CDR3. The gene calls are TRBV5-6 and TRBJ2-7; D might be TRBD1 or TRBD2, each matching 5 bases. Germline V gene data show CDR1 as SGHDT and CDR2 as YYEEEE. The CDR3 is 13 residues long. The V end was cut by 3 bases, the J end by 2 bases, with 9 bases between. For the CDR3, the DNA is TGTGCCAGCAGCTGGGACCGAACCTACGAGCAGTACTTC. Its protein product is CASSWDRTYEQYF. Drawing the rest from reference TRBV5-6 and TRBJ2-7, the complete variable domain is DAGVTQSPTHLIKTRGQQVTLRCSPKSGHDTVSWYQQALGQGPQFIFQYYEEEERQRGNFPDRFSGHQFPNYSSELNVNALLLGDSALYLCASSWDRTYEQYFGPGTRLTVT.

The chain links TRBV9 to TRBJ2-2; TRBD2 agrees at 9 bases. The CDR3 loop spans 14 amino acids. Trimming removed 5 bases from V and 1 base from J; junction bases left unmatched: 0. The germline CDR1 and CDR2 sequences are SGDLS and YYNGEE. The CDR3 DNA reads as TGTGCCAGCAGACTAGCGGGGAACACCGGGGAGCTGTTTTTT. Encoded protein: CASRLAGNTGELFF.

This chain connects TRBV11-3 to TRBJ2-4; D assignment may be TRBD1 or TRBD2 (6 bases each). Trimming took 8 bases from V and 0 from J, leaving 20 bases between them. This CDR3 is 17 amino acids long. Germline V gives CDR1 SGHNT, CDR2 YENEEA. The CDR3, as DNA: TGTGCCAGCGGAGTCTGGACTGGGGGGCTAGCCAAAAACATTCAGTACTTC. Its translation: CASGVWTGGLAKNIQYF.

The chain employs TRBV19 and TRBJ1-5, with 7 nucleotides matching TRBD1. The length of the CDR3 is 15 residues. The germline V gene has CDR1 LNHDA and CDR2 SQIVND (reference sequence). J was trimmed by 4 bases and V by 5 bases; bases with no gene match: 8. The CDR3 nucleotides read TGTGCCAGTAGTCCCTACAGGGGTGGGAATCAGCCCCAGCATTTT. It translates to CASSPYRGGNQPQHF.

The CDR3 DNA reads as TGTGCCAGCAGTTTTGTGTCCCGGCGGGAGCCTAACTACGAGCAGTACTTC. Encoded protein: CASSFVSRREPNYEQYF. V usage is TRBV28 and J usage is TRBJ2-7; TRBD2 matches at 7 bases. The CDR3 has 17 amino acids. V was clipped by 3 bases and J by 3 bases; unmatched bases: 14. Germline assignment: CDR1 MDHEN and CDR2 SYDVKM.

This clone was found once. V usage is TRBV4-3 and J usage is TRBJ2-3; D unresolved. The V gene's germline CDR1 is LGHNA and CDR2 YSLEER. The CDR3 is 15 amino acids. V was trimmed by 1 base and J by 2 bases, leaving 10 bases between them. CDR3 sequence reads: CASSQVKQFTDTQYF. CDR3 in DNA: TGCGCCAGCAGCCAAGTCAAGCAGTTCACAGATACGCAGTATTTT.

The J gene is TRBJ2-7, the V gene TRBV4-1; 7 bases agree with TRBD2. Per the germline V gene, CDR1 is MGHRA and CDR2 is YSYEKL. After removal of 4 bases from V and 5 bases from J, the junction contained 8 bases not matched to a gene. The CDR3 spans 14 residues. The CDR3 nucleotides read TGCGCCAGCAGCCTCTCCCCTAGCGGAGACGAGCAGTACTTC. It yields the protein CASSLSPSGDEQYF.

The genes are TRBV4-3 and TRBJ2-7; D possibly corresponds to TRBD1 (5 bases). The CDR3 runs to 13 residues. CDR1 is LGHNA, CDR2 YSLEER, per germline. Deletions cut 1 base from V and 11 bases from J, with 15 bases between. CDR3 sequence: CASSQGGKGSKYF. Here the CDR3 DNA reads TGCGCCAGCAGCCAAGGGGGAAAGGGGTCGAAGTACTTC.